A single sample is the source of the 15 T cell receptor beta chains below, sequenced in a study of CD4 T cells in relation to SARS-CoV-2 and coronaviruses. The unexposed donors gave CD4+ T cells in 2011-2018, prior to COVID-19. The cells were cultured for under 13 days before CD4+ T cells were isolated. The repertoire was sequenced with immunoSEQ multiplex PCR; TCRdb's copy has only in-frame clones and lacks some. The sample carries under 35,000 clones, 76% recorded once. No antigen has been assigned to these receptors. The sequencing input was CD4+ T cells from PBMCs, cultured in vitro. Receptor source: a human donor in good health.

V and J are TRBV18 and TRBJ1-1; no clear D gene. CDR3 length equals 13 residues. In germline, CDR1 is KGHSH, CDR2 LQKENI. V was shortened by 1 base and J by 6 bases, with 9 bases between the two germline ends. The CDR3 bases are TGTGCCAGCTCACCACACTCCGCCTCTGAAGCTTTCTTT. This sequence encodes CASSPHSASEAFF.

The chain has TRBV18 and TRBJ1-2, with a possible D match to TRBD1 (5 bases). V was cut by 1 base and J by 4 bases, with 10 bases left in between. This CDR3 region has 14 residues. Germline V gives CDR1 KGHSH, CDR2 LQKENI. The DNA for the CDR3 is TGTGCCAGCTCACCACGGCAGGGCACCTATGGCTACACCTTC. It codes for CASSPRQGTYGYTF.

The chain joins TRBV20-1 to TRBJ1-1; D remains unclear. V lost 3 bases to trimming and J lost 3 bases, with 11 bases between them. Germline lookup yields CDR1 DFQATT and CDR2 SNEGSKA (reference sequence). This CDR3 spans 13 amino acids. The CDR3 sequence: CSASIRMDTEAFF. The CDR3, as DNA: TGCAGTGCTAGTATTCGCATGGACACTGAAGCTTTCTTT.

The chain recombines TRBV4-3 with TRBJ1-4; tentative D call: TRBD1 (5 bases). The germline V and J ends were trimmed by 5 bases and 3 bases, with 13 bases remaining between them. The CDR3 covers 15 residues. Germline CDR1 LGHNA, CDR2 YSLEER. The chain's CDR3 is CASSGTRGANEKLFF. CDR3 sequence (DNA): TGCGCCAGCAGCGGAACTAGGGGAGCTAATGAAAAACTGTTTTTT.

The chain combines TRBV13 with TRBJ1-6; 7 bases are a match to TRBD1. The V gene end was trimmed by 5 bases and the J gene end by 7 bases; junction bases not matched to a gene: 2. The length of the CDR3 is 13 residues. From germline, CDR1 is PRHDT and CDR2 FYEKMQ (reference sequence). In DNA form, the CDR3 reads TGTGCCAGCAGCCAGGACAGGAATTCACCCCTCCACTTT. This sequence encodes CASSQDRNSPLHF.

The table lists this clone with a count of one. The V call is TRBV2, the J call TRBJ2-5; 7 bases are shared with TRBD1. Per the germline V gene, CDR1 is SNHLY and CDR2 is FYNNEI. The CDR3 consists of 14 residues. With 6 bases clipped from V and 0 bases from J, the junction kept 4 bases outside the gene matches. The CDR3 DNA follows: TGTGCCAGCAGGAGGACAGGCAACCAAGAGACCCAGTACTTC. It yields the protein CASRRTGNQETQYF.

The V and J genes are TRBV6-2 or TRBV6-3 and TRBJ2-2; unclear D gene. The germline V and J ends were trimmed by 4 bases and 9 bases, with 12 bases remaining between them. The CDR3 length is 13 residues. Germline V gene data show CDR1 as MNHEY and CDR2 as SVGEGT. The CDR3 DNA reads as TGTGCCAGCAGTTTCTCGGTCCCCAGGGAGCTGTTTTTT. Its protein product is CASSFSVPRELFF.

The rearrangement links TRBV3-1 (or the pseudogene TRBV3-2) to TRBJ1-2; no clear D gene. Germline CDR1 and CDR2: LGHDT and YNNKEL (reference sequence). With 4 bases removed from V and 4 bases from J, the gap between germline ends came to 10 bases. CDR3 size: 13 residues. The CDR3 region is CASSLSTFYGYTF. The CDR3 bases are TGTGCCAGCAGCCTTTCCACCTTCTATGGCTACACCTTC.

This rearrangement joins TRBV12-5 to TRBJ2-1; TRBD1 is a possible D gene (6 bases). V dropped 1 base and J dropped 1 base, with 14 bases sitting between them. Germline V gene sequence: CDR1 LGHNT, CDR2 FRNRAP. The CDR3 has 17 amino acids. CDR3 loop: CASGLGRDTASYNEQFF. The CDR3 nucleotides read TGTGCTAGTGGTTTGGGAAGGGACACAGCATCCTACAATGAGCAGTTCTTC.

The CDR3, as DNA: TGCAGTGCTAGTGCAGCGGGTGAGCAGTTCTTC. Amino acids: CSASAAGEQFF. The rearrangement links TRBV20-1 to TRBJ2-1; tentative D call: TRBD2 (6 bases). The CDR3 length is 11 residues. The germline V and J ends were trimmed by 3 bases and 9 bases, with 9 bases remaining between them. Germline-derived CDR1 and CDR2 are DFQATT and SNEGSKA (reference sequence).

The V gene is TRBV6-5, the J gene TRBJ2-7, with D perhaps TRBD1 (6 bases). Germline CDR1 MNHEY, CDR2 SVGAGI. The CDR3 consists of 13 residues. Deletions cut 8 bases from V and 3 bases from J, with 14 bases between. The CDR3 region is CASGRDTDYEQYF. CDR3 in DNA: TGTGCCAGCGGAAGGGACACCGACTACGAGCAGTACTTC.

This clone occurred once. The rearrangement uses TRBV5-1 and TRBJ2-3; 8 bases fit TRBD2. After removal of 0 bases from V and 3 bases from J, the junction contained 6 bases not matched to a gene. The CDR3 spans 16 residues. Germline CDR1 and CDR2: SGHRS and YFSETQ. The CDR3 protein is CASSLEGRGETDTQYF. CDR3 bases: TGCGCCAGCAGCTTGGAGGGGCGGGGGGAAACAGATACGCAGTATTTT. Filled out from reference TRBV5-1 and TRBJ2-3, the complete variable domain reads KAGVTQTPRYLIKTRGQQVTLSCSPISGHRSVSWYQQTPGQGLQFLFEYFSETQRNKGNFPGRFSGRQFSNSRSEMNVSTLELGDSALYLCASSLEGRGETDTQYFGPGTRLTVL.

The chain links TRBV2 to TRBJ1-6, with 7 bases fitting TRBD1. Germline-derived CDR1 and CDR2 are SNHLY and FYNNEI. The CDR3 consists of 14 residues. Losses at the gene ends were 3 bases for V and 6 bases for J; bases not matched to a gene: 2. The CDR3 DNA is TGTGCCAGCAGTGAGGGGACAGCTAATTCACCCCTCCACTTT. This codes for CASSEGTANSPLHF.

In this sample, this clone turned up once. The rearrangement links TRBV6-6 to TRBJ2-1; D is possibly TRBD2 (6 bases). The CDR3 length is 16 residues. V was pared by 5 bases and J by 3 bases, with 17 bases between. Germline V lookup: CDR1 MNHNY, CDR2 SVGAGI (reference sequence). CDR3 amino acids: CASSRGGDWIYNEQFF. The CDR3 bases are TGTGCCAGCAGTAGGGGTGGGGACTGGATCTACAATGAGCAGTTCTTC.

The V and J genes are TRBV5-6 and TRBJ1-1; 8 bases match TRBD1. The CDR3 has 16 residues. Germline assignment: CDR1 SGHDT and CDR2 YYEEEE. J gave up 3 bases and V 1 base, and 8 bases lay outside the gene matches. The CDR3 DNA sequence: TGTGCCAGCAGCTTGCAGGGGGCGGGGGGTGACACTGAAGCTTTCTTT. It codes for CASSLQGAGGDTEAFF.